These 13 T cell receptor beta chains came from one sample sequenced in a study of neurological immune-mediated disorders. TCRdb analysed the 5' RACE reads with MiXCR anew, one entry per CDR3 protein. The table includes 35,000 or so distinct CDR3 sequences, under 4% detected once. Time point meaning: longitudinal time-point 1 (baseline). Sequencing input: PBMCs. These receptors were obtained from a woman in her sixties with multiple sclerosis.

This clonotype was detected ten times or more. The chain employs TRBV9 and TRBJ2-2; tentative D call: TRBD1 (6 bases). Germline assignment: CDR1 SGDLS and CDR2 YYNGEE. This CDR3 spans 17 amino acids. The germline V and J ends were trimmed by 0 bases and 7 bases, with 19 bases remaining between them. In nucleotides, the CDR3 is TGTGCCAGCAGCGTAGCTTTGGGGGCAATAAAGGACGGGGAGCTGTTTTTT. Protein: CASSVALGAIKDGELFF.

This clonotype was found many times. The V call is TRBV20-1, the J call TRBJ2-7; 7 bases map to TRBD1. V lost 3 bases and J lost 3; bases outside the gene matches: 5. The CDR3 has 13 residues. The germline V gene has CDR1 DFQATT and CDR2 SNEGSKA (reference sequence). The CDR3 spells CSARGQSFYEQYF. The CDR3 nucleotides are TGCAGTGCTAGGGGACAGAGCTTCTACGAGCAGTACTTC.

This clonotype is judged medium-sized. The chain recombines TRBV5-1 with TRBJ2-1; D is possibly TRBD1 (5 bases). Germline-derived CDR1 and CDR2 are SGHRS and YFSETQ. CDR3 length: 13 residues. V shed 4 bases and J shed 10 bases, with 15 bases lying between them. CDR3 nucleotide sequence: TGCGCCAGCAGCACTCAGGGATCCGGGGAGCAGTTCTTC. This encodes CASSTQGSGEQFF.

This clonotype appeared many times. Here the CDR3 reads CSASPRGAVNTEAFF. The CDR3 nucleotides read TGCAGTGCCTCACCCAGGGGGGCCGTGAACACTGAAGCTTTCTTT. The V call is TRBV20-1, the J call TRBJ1-1; TRBD1 agrees at 7 bases. The CDR3 length is 15 residues. V shed 6 bases and J 0 bases; nucleotides not matched to a gene: 10. CDR1 DFQATT and CDR2 SNEGSKA come from the germline V gene (reference sequence).

This clonotype came up many times. V is TRBV10-3 and J is TRBJ2-1; D is unresolved. Trimming stripped 5 bases from V and 4 bases from J, with 15 bases between. From germline, CDR1 is ENHRY and CDR2 SYGVKD. The CDR3 is 15 amino acids. The CDR3 DNA follows: TGTGCCATCAGTCCACCGGGCCAGGAATACAATGAGCAGTTCTTC. It yields the protein CAISPPGQEYNEQFF.

As to this clonotype: The junction departs from the called germline gene at one end, perhaps through a read error. CDR3: CSARGSNKTQNF. CDR3 nucleotides: TGCAGTGCTAGAGGGAGTAATAAGACCCAGAATTTT. The V gene is TRBV20-1, the J gene TRBJ1-5; D remains ambiguous. Per the germline V gene, CDR1 is DFQATT and CDR2 is SNEGSKA (reference sequence). The CDR3 length is 12 residues.

This clonotype was seen ten or more times. The chain links TRBV6-5 to TRBJ2-4; 8 bases are shared with TRBD1. CDR1 is MNHEY and CDR2 is SVGAGI in the germline V gene. J was trimmed by 6 bases and V by 6 bases; bases with no gene match: 10. This CDR3 is built from 15 residues. The CDR3 DNA reads TGTGCCAGCAGCCCCGTGGCGACAGGGGCAAACATTCAGTACTTC. Its translation: CASSPVATGANIQYF.

A word on this clonotype: Given the absence of the conserved phenylalanine or tryptophan at the CDR3 end, a read error is likely. This chain connects TRBV20-1 to TRBJ2-7; 8 nucleotides line up with TRBD1. The J segment lost 5 bases and the V segment lost 1 base, leaving 10 bases of the junction unmatched. CDR1 is DFQATT and CDR2 is SNEGSKA in the germline V gene (reference sequence). The CDR3 runs to 15 residues. The CDR3 DNA reads as TGCAGTGCTAGAGCCCGGGACAGGCAGGAGGACGAGCAGTACAAC. Protein product: CSARARDRQEDEQYN.

The sample holds many counts of this clonotype. The chain recombines TRBV6-2 or TRBV6-3 with TRBJ1-5; no firm D call. The CDR3 has 16 residues. V was shortened by 5 bases and J by 0 bases, with 14 bases between the two germline ends. Germline V gene sequence: CDR1 MNHEY, CDR2 SVGEGT. The CDR3 sequence: CASSPQTQYSNQPQHF. The CDR3 DNA sequence: TGTGCCAGCAGTCCCCAAACACAGTATAGCAATCAGCCCCAGCATTTT.

Only a few counts were recorded for this clonotype. This chain links TRBV9 with TRBJ2-7; 11 bases are a match to TRBD2. The V and J ends lost 0 bases and 3 bases, in that order; junction bases with no gene match: 5. CDR3 length: 16 residues. The V gene's germline CDR1 is SGDLS and CDR2 YYNGEE. CDR3 residues: CASSVEPSGGYYEQYF. The CDR3 DNA is TGTGCCAGCAGCGTAGAGCCTAGCGGGGGGTACTACGAGCAGTACTTC.

This clonotype was detected ten times or more. The chain carries TRBV12-3 or TRBV12-4 and TRBJ1-5; 7 bases are shared with TRBD1. This CDR3 comprises 15 residues. After removal of 7 bases from V and 5 bases from J, the junction contained 11 bases not matched to a gene. The CDR3: CASNPTGTVDQPQHF. CDR3 bases: TGTGCCAGCAACCCCACGGGGACAGTTGATCAGCCCCAGCATTTT.

This clonotype was observed at least ten times. The genes are TRBV5-5 and TRBJ1-1; TRBD1 matches 10 bases. CDR3 size: 15 residues. Unmatched junction bases numbered 4, after V lost 4 bases and J lost 1 base. Looked up from germline, CDR1 is SGHKS and CDR2 is YYEKEE (reference sequence). CDR3 nucleotide sequence: TGTGCCAGCAGCACCCGGACAGGGGGGAACACTGAAGCTTTCTTT. Its protein product is CASSTRTGGNTEAFF. The full variable domain, in which reference TRBV5-5 and TRBJ1-1 provide the parts outside the CDR3, is DAGVTQSPTHLIKTRGQQVTLRCSPISGHKSVSWYQQVLGQGPQFIFQYYEKEERGRGNFPDRFSARQFPNYSSELNVNALLLGDSALYLCASSTRTGGNTEAFFGQGTRLTVV.

This clonotype was picked up many times. The V gene is TRBV10-3, the J gene TRBJ2-5; tentative D call: TRBD2 (6 bases). The germline V and J ends were trimmed by 2 bases and 1 base, with 11 bases remaining between them. The CDR3 is made up of 15 amino acids. Germline assignment: CDR1 ENHRY and CDR2 SYGVKD. CDR3 DNA sequence: TGTGCCATCAGTGAGGGACGGGGGACCCAAGAGACCCAGTACTTC. It encodes CAISEGRGTQETQYF.